A selection of T cell receptor beta chains follows, all from one sample in a study of T cells after yellow fever vaccination. From the 5' RACE reads, TCRdb called clonotypes with MiXCR, one entry per CDR3 protein. The profile shows 400,000 or so distinct CDR3 sequences, approximately 6% of them singletons. This sample comprised PBMCs, obtained 5 days after the yellow fever booster vaccination. These receptors all come from a man aged 25 to 40 who received the YFV17D yellow fever vaccine. Each CDR3 is given with its conserved first and last residue. The D gene is left open where the match is weak. The listing skips clone size in some rows; elsewhere it reads once, few, many or a size class.

cdr3_aa cdr3_nt v_call d_call clone_size j_call
CATRRGTYNSPLHF TGTGCCACACGCAGGGGGACCTATAATTCACCCCTCCACTTT TRBV15 TRBD1 many TRBJ1-6
CASSRPDSNNSPLHF TGTGCCAGCTCACGTCCAGACAGTAATAATTCACCCCTCCACTTT TRBV18 NA NA TRBJ1-6
CASSRTGTPLRGETQYF TGTGCCAGCAGCCGGACCGGGACACCACTTCGCGGGGAGACCCAGTACTTC TRBV7-8 NA few TRBJ2-5
CASSRAHEQFF TGTGCCAGCAGCCGAGCCCATGAGCAGTTCTTC TRBV7-2 NA NA TRBJ2-1
CSARVGGGLAATYEQYF TGCAGTGCTAGAGTGGGGGGCGGGCTAGCGGCAACCTACGAGCAGTACTTC TRBV20-1 NA few TRBJ2-7
CASSSLDRSPTYEQYF TGTGCCAGCTCATCCTTGGACAGATCCCCCACCTACGAGCAGTACTTC TRBV18 NA NA TRBJ2-7
CSARATSASSYEQYF TGCAGTGCTAGAGCGACTAGCGCCAGCTCCTACGAGCAGTACTTC TRBV20-1 TRBD2 NA TRBJ2-7
CASSVGASGSSYEQYF TGTGCCAGCAGCGTAGGGGCTAGCGGGAGTTCCTACGAGCAGTACTTC TRBV9 TRBD2 few TRBJ2-7
CASSLYGDSTNEKLFF TGTGCCAGCAGTCTCTACGGGGATTCAACTAATGAAAAACTGTTTTTT TRBV12-3/TRBV12-4 NA NA TRBJ1-4
CASSTPGQGLTGELFF TGTGCCAGCAGTACTCCGGGACAGGGTCTCACCGGGGAGCTGTTTTTT TRBV6-5 TRBD1 many TRBJ2-2
CASRGDPVEQYF TGCGCCAGCCGAGGAGACCCCGTCGAGCAGTACTTC TRBV10-2 NA NA TRBJ2-7
CSAHLAGPYNEQFF TGCAGTGCGCACCTAGCGGGCCCCTACAATGAGCAGTTCTTC TRBV20-1 TRBD2 many TRBJ2-1
CASHVPTPRGTDTQYF TGTGCCAGCCACGTCCCTACCCCAAGGGGGACAGATACGCAGTATTTT TRBV7-2 NA NA TRBJ2-3
CASSPWQANYEQYF TGTGCCAGCAGTCCGTGGCAGGCAAACTACGAGCAGTACTTC TRBV6-1 NA NA TRBJ2-7
CASRGTVLSTDTQYF TGTGCCAGCCGAGGGACAGTCCTAAGCACAGATACGCAGTATTTT TRBV12-3/TRBV12-4 TRBD1 NA TRBJ2-3
CSATDRIFYEQYF TGCAGTGCTACAGATCGGATCTTCTACGAGCAGTACTTC TRBV20-1 NA many TRBJ2-7
CSARPRTGENSPLHF TGCAGTGCTAGACCTCGGACAGGGGAAAATTCACCCCTCCACTTT TRBV20-1 TRBD1 NA TRBJ1-6
CASSFHIDRAANTGELFF TGTGCCAGCAGTTTCCATATCGACAGGGCCGCGAACACCGGGGAGCTGTTTTTT TRBV6-5 TRBD1 many TRBJ2-2
CASSPGNSCYEQYF TGTGCCAGCAGCCCTGGGAACAGTTGCTACGAGCAGTACTTC TRBV4-2 NA NA TRBJ2-7
CASSSDGTWYSGANVLTF TGTGCCAGCTCATCGGACGGGACATGGTACTCTGGGGCCAACGTCCTGACTTTC TRBV18 NA many TRBJ2-6
CASSLVAFREQYF TGTGCCAGCAGCTTAGTGGCCTTCAGGGAGCAGTACTTC TRBV7-2 NA few TRBJ2-7
CASSQDRGTANEKLFF TGTGCCAGCAGCCAAGATAGAGGAACCGCTAATGAAAAACTGTTTTTT TRBV4-2 NA NA TRBJ1-4
CASSEWAGRAFF TGTGCCAGCAGTGAATGGGCAGGGCGAGCTTTCTTT TRBV25-1 NA once TRBJ1-1
CASSPTGDTGELFF TGTGCCAGCAGCCCCACAGGGGACACCGGGGAGCTGTTTTTT TRBV7-6 TRBD1 many TRBJ2-2
CASSLSGAGVFNEQFF TGTGCCAGCAGCTTAAGTGGAGCGGGAGTCTTCAATGAGCAGTTCTTC TRBV7-3 TRBD2 many TRBJ2-1
CASSQGGDGRYNEQFF TGCGCCAGCAGCCAAGGTGGGGACGGGCGTTACAATGAGCAGTTCTTC TRBV4-3 NA many TRBJ2-1
CSAIAGSTDTQYF TGCAGTGCTATAGCGGGCTCTACAGATACGCAGTATTTT TRBV20-1 TRBD2 few TRBJ2-3
CASSFLLELGTGELFF TGTGCCAGCAGTTTTCTTCTGGAGCTGGGAACCGGGGAGCTGTTTTTT TRBV27 NA many TRBJ2-2
CSARAIKEAYNEQFF TGCAGTGCTAGGGCAATCAAGGAGGCCTACAATGAGCAGTTCTTC TRBV20-1 NA many TRBJ2-1
CASSQAGPISSGANVLTF TGTGCCAGCAGCCAAGCGGGCCCTATCAGCTCTGGGGCCAACGTCCTGACTTTC TRBV14 NA few TRBJ2-6
CSVGRDSYEQYF TGCAGCGTTGGCAGGGACTCCTACGAGCAGTACTTC TRBV29-1 NA many TRBJ2-7
CASSPRVAGGPRNEQFF TGTGCCAGCAGTCCCCGCGTGGCGGGAGGGCCCCGCAATGAGCAGTTCTTC TRBV6-1 TRBD2 many TRBJ2-1
CASSVETPRRGYNEQFF TGTGCCAGCAGCGTAGAAACCCCTAGGCGTGGGTACAATGAGCAGTTCTTC TRBV9 NA NA TRBJ2-1
CSARDMGVASTDTQYF TGCAGTGCTAGAGATATGGGAGTTGCTAGCACAGATACGCAGTATTTT TRBV20-1 NA few TRBJ2-3
CSVDTRNGPPSRGETQYF TGCAGCGTCGACACCCGAAATGGCCCCCCGTCGAGAGGAGAGACCCAGTACTTC TRBV29-1 NA many TRBJ2-5
CASIGRPRTEAFF TGTGCCAGCATCGGCAGGCCCAGGACTGAAGCTTTCTTT TRBV2 NA NA TRBJ1-1
CASSLWDSKETQYF TGCGCCAGCAGCTTGTGGGACAGCAAAGAGACCCAGTACTTC TRBV5-1 TRBD1 NA TRBJ2-5
CCASEGGLAKYNEQFF TGCTGTGCTAGTGAGGGAGGACTAGCGAAATACAATGAGCAGTTCTTC TRBV20-1 TRBD2 NA TRBJ2-1
CASSSGARTEAFF TGTGCCAGCAGCTCCGGGGCACGCACTGAAGCTTTCTTT TRBV7-3 NA NA TRBJ1-1
CSARGRAYDYEQYF TGCAGTGCTCGCGGGAGGGCCTATGACTACGAGCAGTACTTC TRBV20-1 TRBD2 many TRBJ2-7
CASSGVVGVTGELFF TGCGCCAGCAGCGGGGTTGTGGGAGTCACCGGGGAGCTGTTTTTT TRBV5-1 NA many TRBJ2-2
CARHPPSSCNYEQYF TGCGCCAGACATCCTCCCTCTAGTTGTAACTACGAGCAGTACTTC TRBV23-1 NA NA TRBJ2-7
CASRTSVGGEQFF TGTGCCAGCAGGACTTCGGTAGGCGGTGAGCAGTTCTTC TRBV12-3/TRBV12-4 NA many TRBJ2-1
CASSLVASSYEQYF TGTGCCAGCAGCTTAGTGGCTAGCAGCTACGAGCAGTACTTC TRBV7-2 NA many TRBJ2-7
CSARDLGTSGAAGELFF TGCAGTGCTAGAGATCTGGGGACTAGCGGGGCGGCCGGGGAGCTGTTTTTT TRBV20-1 TRBD2 NA TRBJ2-2
CSVGDSEQFF TGCAGCGTAGGGGACAGTGAGCAGTTCTTC TRBV29-1 TRBD1 NA TRBJ2-1
CASSLDRSYEKLFF TGCGCCAGCAGCTTAGACAGAAGTTATGAAAAACTGTTTTTT TRBV5-1 NA few TRBJ1-4
CASVEDSGSYEQYF TGTGCCAGCGTCGAAGATAGCGGCTCCTACGAGCAGTACTTC TRBV6-2/TRBV6-3 NA NA TRBJ2-7
CASSLFGTSLAGEQFF TGTGCCAGCAGCTTATTTGGGACTAGCCTCGCCGGTGAGCAGTTCTTC TRBV7-3 TRBD2 NA TRBJ2-1
CASRKQGAQIGRSDTQYF TGTGCCAGCAGAAAACAGGGGGCGCAGATTGGGAGGTCAGATACGCAGTATTTT TRBV27 TRBD1 many TRBJ2-3
CASRQTGSSRDTQYF TGTGCCAGCAGGCAGACGGGTTCTAGCAGGGATACGCAGTATTTT TRBV7-2 NA NA TRBJ2-3
CSALLRDPGEQYF TGCAGCGCTTTGCTGCGGGACCCGGGGGAGCAGTACTTC TRBV29-1 NA many TRBJ2-7
CSGHGGGARNEQFF TGCAGCGGCCACGGAGGGGGCGCGCGGAATGAGCAGTTCTTC TRBV29-1 NA many TRBJ2-1
CSGSGGSYNEQFF TGCAGCGGAAGCGGGGGCTCCTACAATGAGCAGTTCTTC TRBV29-1 TRBD2 NA TRBJ2-1
CSASTGTASEQYF TGCAGTGCGAGTACAGGGACCGCTTCCGAGCAGTACTTC TRBV20-1 NA many TRBJ2-7
CASSRTGGVLEQYF TGTGCCAGCAGCAGGACGGGAGGGGTATTAGAGCAGTACTTC TRBV9 TRBD2 NA TRBJ2-7
CASSSLGGSDRENFGTQYF TGTGCCAGCAGTTCGTTAGGAGGTAGTGACAGGGAAAATTTCGGGACCCAGTACTTC TRBV27 TRBD1 many TRBJ2-5